The clone carrying this T cell receptor (beta chain) was recorded a few times. This sample was included in a study of blood T cells in healthy people across ages. CDR1 MNHEY and CDR2 SVGEGT come from the germline V gene. This CDR3 contains 12 residues. With 5 bases clipped from V and 9 bases from J, the junction kept 3 bases outside the gene matches. A sample-barcoded 5' primer and a J-beta primer mix were used in a second PCR of roughly 7 to 11 cycles. The authors tagged each cDNA molecule using a template-switch adaptor with 12 random nucleotides. TCRdb re-derived calls from the 5' RACE reads in MiXCR, one entry per CDR3 protein. The table has roughly 1.7 million distinct CDR3 sequences, about 31% seen once; the top ten hold 10% to 12%.

The receptor was derived from a woman in her 30s in good health. The V call is TRBV6-2 or TRBV6-3, the J call TRBJ2-1; 8 nucleotides align to TRBD1. Sequencing input: blood. CDR3 residues: CASSTGGSEQFF. CDR3 coding DNA: TGTGCCAGCAGTACAGGGGGAAGTGAGCAGTTCTTC.